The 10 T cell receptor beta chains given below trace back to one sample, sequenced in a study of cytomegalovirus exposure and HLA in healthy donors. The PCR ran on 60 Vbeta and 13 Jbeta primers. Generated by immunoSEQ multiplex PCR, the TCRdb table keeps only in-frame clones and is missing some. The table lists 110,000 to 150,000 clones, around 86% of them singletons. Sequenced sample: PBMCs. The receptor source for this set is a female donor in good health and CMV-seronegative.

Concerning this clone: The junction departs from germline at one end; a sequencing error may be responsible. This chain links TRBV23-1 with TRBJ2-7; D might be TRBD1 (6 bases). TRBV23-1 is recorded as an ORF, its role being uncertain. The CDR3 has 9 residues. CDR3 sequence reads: CASSQSTGF. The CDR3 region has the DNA TGCGCCAGCAGTCAATCGACAGGATTC.

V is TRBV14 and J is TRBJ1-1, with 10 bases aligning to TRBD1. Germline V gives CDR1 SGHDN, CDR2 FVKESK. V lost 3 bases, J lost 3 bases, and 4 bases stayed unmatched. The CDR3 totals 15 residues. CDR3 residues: CASSQIGQGDTEAFF. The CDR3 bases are TGTGCCAGCAGCCAGATCGGACAGGGGGACACTGAAGCTTTCTTT. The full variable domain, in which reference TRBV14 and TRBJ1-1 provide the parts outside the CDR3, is EAGVTQFPSHSVIEKGQTVTLRCDPISGHDNLYWYRRVMGKEIKFLLHFVKESKQDESGMPNNRFLAERTGGTYSTLKVQPAELEDSGVYFCASSQIGQGDTEAFFGQGTRLTVV.

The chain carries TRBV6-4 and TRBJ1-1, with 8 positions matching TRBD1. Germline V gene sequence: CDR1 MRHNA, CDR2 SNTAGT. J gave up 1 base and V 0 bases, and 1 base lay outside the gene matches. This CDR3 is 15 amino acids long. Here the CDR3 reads CASSDSGTGNTEAFF. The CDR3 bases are TGTGCCAGCAGTGACTCTGGGACAGGGAACACTGAAGCTTTCTTT.

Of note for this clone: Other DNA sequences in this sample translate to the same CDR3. The CDR3, as DNA: TGTGCCAGCAGTAGACAGGGGAATCAGCCCCAGCATTTT. Amino acids: CASSRQGNQPQHF. J is TRBJ1-5 and V is TRBV27, with 8 nucleotides matching TRBD1. The CDR3 runs 13 residues. Looked up from germline, CDR1 is MNHEY and CDR2 is SMNVEV (reference sequence). V was clipped by 5 bases and J by 4 bases; unmatched bases: 1.

CDR3 protein: CASRNTGGTEAFF. The CDR3 nucleotides are TGTGCCAGCAGAAACACAGGGGGGACTGAAGCTTTCTTT. The chain carries TRBV28 and TRBJ1-1, with 8 bases aligning to TRBD1. This CDR3 contains 13 residues. Germline loops: CDR1 MDHEN, CDR2 SYDVKM. V shed 6 bases, J shed 5 bases, and the junction held 5 bases outside the gene matches.

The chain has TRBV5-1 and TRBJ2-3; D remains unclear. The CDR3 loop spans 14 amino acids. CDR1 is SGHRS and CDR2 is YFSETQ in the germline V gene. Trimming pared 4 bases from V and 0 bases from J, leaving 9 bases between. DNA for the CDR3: TGCGCCAGCAGCGTGGAAACTAGCACAGATACGCAGTATTTT. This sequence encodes CASSVETSTDTQYF.

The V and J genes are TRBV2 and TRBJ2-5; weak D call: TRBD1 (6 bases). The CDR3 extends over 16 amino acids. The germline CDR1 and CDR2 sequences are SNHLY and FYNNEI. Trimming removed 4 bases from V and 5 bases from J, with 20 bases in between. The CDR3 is CASSATVTGFGETQYF. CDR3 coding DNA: TGTGCCAGCAGTGCCACCGTTACAGGGTTCGGGGAGACCCAGTACTTC.

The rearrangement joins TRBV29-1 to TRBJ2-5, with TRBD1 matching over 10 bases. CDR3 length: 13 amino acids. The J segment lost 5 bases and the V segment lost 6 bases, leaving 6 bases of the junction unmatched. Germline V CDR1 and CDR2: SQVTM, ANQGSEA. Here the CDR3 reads CSVLTGGYETQYF. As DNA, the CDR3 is TGCAGCGTCCTGACAGGGGGCTACGAGACCCAGTACTTC.

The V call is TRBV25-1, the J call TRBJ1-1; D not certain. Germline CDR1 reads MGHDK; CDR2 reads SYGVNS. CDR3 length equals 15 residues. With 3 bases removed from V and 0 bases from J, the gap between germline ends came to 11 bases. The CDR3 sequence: CASSDLSNVNTEAFF. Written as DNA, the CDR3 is TGTGCCAGCAGTGACTTGAGCAACGTGAACACTGAAGCTTTCTTT.

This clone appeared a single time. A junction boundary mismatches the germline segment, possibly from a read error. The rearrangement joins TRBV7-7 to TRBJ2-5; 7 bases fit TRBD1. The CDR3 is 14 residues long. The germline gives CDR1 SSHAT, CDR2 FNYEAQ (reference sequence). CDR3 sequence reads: CASSLGDSEWTQYF. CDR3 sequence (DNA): TGTGCTAGCAGCTTAGGGGACAGCGAGTGGACCCAGTACTTC.